The 18 T cell receptor beta chains listed next were all sequenced from one sample in a study of identical twins. TCRdb independently ran MiXCR on the 5' RACE reads; one entry per CDR3 protein. Of about 1.7 million distinct CDR3 sequences in the sample, roughly a third were seen once. The material sequenced was cord blood. The receptors shown here come from a newborn girl in good health.

The V call is TRBV25-1, the J call TRBJ1-5, with a tentative D call TRBD1 (6 bases). Trimming shortened V by 2 bases and J by 4 bases, and 12 bases separated the two germline ends. There are 15 residues in the CDR3. Germline V gene data show CDR1 as MGHDK and CDR2 as SYGVNS. The DNA of the CDR3 is TGTGCCAGCAGTGAAGGTGGGGGGCGGAATCAGCCCCAGCATTTT. Amino acids: CASSEGGGRNQPQHF.

This clonotype was counted a few times. The chain recombines TRBV5-1 with TRBJ1-2; a weak D match, TRBD1 (6 bases). The CDR3 is made up of 16 amino acids. V shed 0 bases and J shed 4 bases, with 16 bases lying between them. CDR1 SGHRS and CDR2 YFSETQ come from the germline V gene. The CDR3 region is CASSLGGTPTLYGYTF. The CDR3 nucleotides read TGCGCCAGCAGCTTGGGAGGGACACCCACCCTCTATGGCTACACCTTC.

This clonotype came up many times. The rearrangement links TRBV28 to TRBJ2-1, with 10 bases that match TRBD2. The CDR3 runs 13 residues. V dropped 6 bases and J dropped 8; count of bases not matched to a gene: 4. Looked up from germline, CDR1 is MDHEN and CDR2 is SYDVKM. This CDR3 reads CASRGGLAHEQFF. The CDR3 DNA sequence: TGTGCCAGCAGGGGGGGACTAGCGCATGAGCAGTTCTTC.

This clonotype was counted a few times. The chain couples TRBV3-1 to TRBJ1-1; no clear D gene. CDR1 is LGHDT and CDR2 is YNNKEL in the germline V gene (reference sequence). The CDR3 has 12 amino acids. Trimming left V 1 base short and J 5 bases short, with 5 bases between. CDR3 coding DNA: TGTGCCAGCAGCCAAGGTTGGACTGAAGCTTTCTTT. It encodes CASSQGWTEAFF.

This chain links TRBV21-1 with TRBJ1-2; the table names TRBD1, a call not compared with the DNA. TRBV21-1 is labeled a pseudogene. The CDR3 spans 17 residues. The CDR3 protein is CASSKDLWDRGNYGYTF. CDR3 nucleotides: TGTGCCAGCAGCAAAGACCTATGGGACAGGGGGAACTATGGCTACACCTTC.

The sample holds many counts of this clonotype. The gene calls are TRBV5-1 and TRBJ2-1; D gene ambiguous. V was cut by 0 bases and J by 0 bases, with 7 bases left in between. Per the germline V gene, CDR1 is SGHRS and CDR2 is YFSETQ. The CDR3 has 15 residues. The CDR3 DNA reads as TGCGCCAGCAGCTTGGGGCTAAGCTCCTACAATGAGCAGTTCTTC. It yields the protein CASSLGLSSYNEQFF.

This clonotype was seen many times. The V gene is TRBV7-2, the J gene TRBJ1-1, with 9 bases lining up with TRBD1. J lost 4 bases, V lost 6 bases, and 6 bases had no gene match. In germline, CDR1 is SGHTA, CDR2 FQGNSA. This CDR3 region has 14 residues. CDR3 amino acids: CASSLVQGATEAFF. CDR3 nucleotides: TGTGCCAGCAGTTTGGTACAGGGGGCCACTGAAGCTTTCTTT.

The chain carries TRBV15 and TRBJ1-1; D remains unclear. Germline CDR1 is LNHNV and CDR2 is YYDKDF (reference sequence). V was cut by 0 bases and J by 6 bases, with 11 bases left in between. CDR3 length: 14 residues. The CDR3 nucleotides are TGTGCCACCAGCAGAGATAAAGGCGGCGCTGAAGCTTTCTTT. Residues: CATSRDKGGAEAFF.

This clonotype came up many times. The gene calls are TRBV12-3 or TRBV12-4 and TRBJ2-7; tentatively, D is TRBD2 (6 bases). The CDR3 contains 13 residues. Trimming took off 2 bases at V and 4 bases at J, with 9 bases between the two ends. CDR3 amino acids: CASSLRREYEQYF. The CDR3 nucleotides are TGTGCCAGCAGTTTAAGGAGGGAATACGAGCAGTACTTC.

In the case of this clonotype: An end of the junction differs from the germline gene, which may be a read error. The J gene is TRBJ2-4, the V gene TRBV2; D might be TRBD1 or TRBD2, each matching 5 bases. Per germline, CDR1 SNHLY and CDR2 FYNNEI. The CDR3 has 14 residues. The CDR3 reads CASRSKVLGETQSF. CDR3 nucleotide sequence: TGTGCCAGCAGAAGTAAGGTTTTAGGGGAGACCCAGTCCTTC.

This rearrangement joins TRBV6-2 or TRBV6-3 to TRBJ2-7; D remains ambiguous. The CDR3 contains 11 residues. CDR1 and CDR2 from the germline V gene are MNHEY and SVGEGT. The V and J ends lost 11 bases and 5 bases respectively, with 13 bases between them. The CDR3 loop reads CAAAHGHEQYF. DNA of the CDR3: TGTGCCGCCGCACACGGGCACGAGCAGTACTTC.

There are a few counts of this clonotype. The chain joins TRBV5-1 to TRBJ1-5; perhaps TRBD1 as D (6 bases). V dropped 4 bases and J dropped 6 bases, with 17 bases sitting between them. Germline V gives CDR1 SGHRS, CDR2 YFSETQ. This CDR3 comprises 15 residues. CDR3 sequence reads: CASSPLGGRGQPQHF. For the CDR3, the DNA is TGCGCCAGCAGCCCGTTGGGGGGCAGGGGTCAGCCCCAGCATTTT.

The CDR3 here is CASSLASGGVADTQYF. CDR3 DNA: TGTGCCAGCAGCCTCGCTAGCGGGGGGGTGGCAGATACGCAGTATTTT. The chain is built from TRBV25-1 and TRBJ2-3; 12 bases line up with TRBD2. This CDR3 is built from 16 residues. Germline loops: CDR1 MGHDK, CDR2 SYGVNS. With 6 bases clipped from V and 4 bases from J, the junction kept 8 bases outside the gene matches.

Regarding this clonotype: This may stem from a read error, because a much larger clone lies one nucleotide away. The rearrangement joins TRBV18 to TRBJ2-3, with TRBD1 matching over 7 bases. Germline V gives CDR1 KGHSH, CDR2 LQKENI. This CDR3 region has 14 residues. The DNA of the CDR3 is TGTGCCAGCTCAGCGAACAGGGGAACAGATGCGCAGTATTTT. This translates into CASSANRGTDAQYF.

The chain links TRBV20-1 to TRBJ1-2; D call uncertain. The V gene's germline CDR1 is DFQATT and CDR2 SNEGSKA (reference sequence). This CDR3 spans 16 amino acids. Trimming pared 3 bases from V and 4 bases from J, leaving 21 bases between. The CDR3 sequence is CSARTRTSTSTYGYTF. Here the CDR3 DNA reads TGCAGTGCTAGGACCCGGACCTCAACATCCACCTATGGCTACACCTTC.

This clonotype was observed a few times. V is TRBV6-1 and J is TRBJ2-1; D is perhaps TRBD2 (5 bases). The CDR3 has 14 residues. Trimming removed 7 bases from V and 0 bases from J, with 10 bases in between. Germline CDR1 is MNHNS and CDR2 is SASEGT. For the CDR3, the DNA is TGTGCCAGCAACAAGCGGAGCTCCTACAATGAGCAGTTCTTC. It is translated as CASNKRSSYNEQFF.

This clonotype showed up just a few times. The J gene is TRBJ2-3, the V gene TRBV20-1, with D possibly TRBD2 on 7 matching bases. The ends were cut back, 4 bases at V and 5 bases at J, with 19 bases in the middle. This CDR3 comprises 15 residues. In germline, CDR1 is DFQATT, CDR2 SNEGSKA (reference sequence). CDR3 sequence: CSATLSGGLGDTQYF. The CDR3 DNA reads as TGCAGTGCTACCCTCTCCGGGGGGCTCGGAGATACGCAGTATTTT.

Concerning this clonotype: The junction shows a germline mismatch at one end, possibly a read error. This chain uses TRBV2 with TRBJ1-6, with TRBD1 as a possible D gene (6 bases). CDR1 and CDR2 from the germline V gene are SNHLY and FYNNEI. The CDR3 consists of 15 residues. The CDR3 DNA is TGTGCCAGCAACTTGGGGCTGACAGGCTATCCACCCCCCCACTTT. Translated: CASNLGLTGYPPPHF.